This T cell receptor beta chain was found in a study of blood T cell repertoires in COVID-19. Background on the study: From the United States, Italy and Spain came samples of acute and convalescent COVID-19. PBMCs, B-cell-depleted T cells, or T cells provided the cDNA or gDNA that made up the material.

Original handling: Reference gene primer amplification yielded estimated nucleated cell counts. Method: immunoSEQ multiplex PCR; TCRdb's copy keeps in-frame clones and lacks some. For V, J and clone size, that table is used; D and trimming come from the DNA. This table has 120,000 or so clones, roughly three quarters appearing once. Trimming left V 4 bases short and J 0 bases short, with 6 bases between. CDR3 length: 13 residues. Germline V lookup: CDR1 SEHNR, CDR2 FQNEAQ (reference sequence). The count of this clone is one. This sequence was found in a man aged 40-50 years with active or convalescent COVID-19. The chain employs TRBV7-9 and TRBJ1-1; D ambiguous. Sequencing was done on a sample of peripheral blood. This CDR3 is CASSSLMNTEAFF. The CDR3 DNA follows: TGTGCCAGCAGCTCCCTTATGAACACTGAAGCTTTCTTT.